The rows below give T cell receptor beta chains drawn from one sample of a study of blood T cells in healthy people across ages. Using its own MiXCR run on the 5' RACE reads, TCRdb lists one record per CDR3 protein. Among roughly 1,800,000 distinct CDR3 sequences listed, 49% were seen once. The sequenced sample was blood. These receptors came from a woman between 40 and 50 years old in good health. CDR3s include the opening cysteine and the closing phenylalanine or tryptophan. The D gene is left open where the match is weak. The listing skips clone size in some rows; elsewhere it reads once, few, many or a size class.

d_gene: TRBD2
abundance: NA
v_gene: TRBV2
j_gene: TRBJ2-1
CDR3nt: TGTGCCAGCAGTGAAAGTGGACTAGCGGACGAGCAGTTCTTC
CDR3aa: CASSESGLADEQFF

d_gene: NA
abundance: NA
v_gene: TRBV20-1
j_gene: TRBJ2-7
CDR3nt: TGCAGTACGCCCCGGGACGGAACCTACGAGCAGTACTTC
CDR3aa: CSTPRDGTYEQYF

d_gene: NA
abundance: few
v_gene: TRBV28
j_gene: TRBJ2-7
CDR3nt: TGTGCCAGTACAGGGAACGAGCAGTACTTC
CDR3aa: CASTGNEQYF

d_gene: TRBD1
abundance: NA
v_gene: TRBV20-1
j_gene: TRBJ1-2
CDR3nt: TGCAGTGCCACTCGGGACAGCGGGAGCTATGGCTACACCTTC
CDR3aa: CSATRDSGSYGYTF

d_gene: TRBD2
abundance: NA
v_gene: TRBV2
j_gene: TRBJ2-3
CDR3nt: TGTGCCAGCAGTGCCCTTGGGAGCGGGGGGGGGGATACGCAGTATTTT
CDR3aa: CASSALGSGGGDTQYF

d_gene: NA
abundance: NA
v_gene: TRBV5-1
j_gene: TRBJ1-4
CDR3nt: TGCGCCAGCACGCTGACGGGGGCTGCAACTAATGAAAAACTGTTTTTT
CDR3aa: CASTLTGAATNEKLFF

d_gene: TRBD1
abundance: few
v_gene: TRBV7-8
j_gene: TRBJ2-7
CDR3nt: TGTGCCAGCAGCTTAGCGTCTACAGGGGGGCCTTCTGTCTACGAGCAGTACTTC
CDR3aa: CASSLASTGGPSVYEQYF

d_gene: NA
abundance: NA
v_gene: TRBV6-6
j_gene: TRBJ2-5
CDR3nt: TGTGCCAGCAGTTACGCACGACAGAGTCAAGAGACCCAGTACTTC
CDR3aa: CASSYARQSQETQYF

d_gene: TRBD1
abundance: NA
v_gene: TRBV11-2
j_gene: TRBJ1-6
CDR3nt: TGTGCCAGCAGCAACCGACAGGGACGGGGTTCACCCCTCCACTTT
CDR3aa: CASSNRQGRGSPLHF

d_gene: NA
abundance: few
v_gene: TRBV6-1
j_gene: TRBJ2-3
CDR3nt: TGTGCCAGTAGTGAAGGTGTGCCCTCGCAGCGGTATTTT
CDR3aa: CASSEGVPSQRYF

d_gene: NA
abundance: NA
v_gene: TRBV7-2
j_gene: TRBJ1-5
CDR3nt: TGTGCCAGCAGCGTAGACAGTCAGCCCCAGCATTTT
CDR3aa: CASSVDSQPQHF

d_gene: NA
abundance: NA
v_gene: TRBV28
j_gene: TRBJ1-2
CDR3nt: TGTGCCAGCAGTTTCGGGGCTCGCTATGGCTACACCTTC
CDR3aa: CASSFGARYGYTF

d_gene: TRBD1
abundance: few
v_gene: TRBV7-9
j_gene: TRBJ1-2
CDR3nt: TGTGCCAGCAGCTTAGGTCCCGGGACAGGGCTCTATGGCTACACCTTC
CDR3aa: CASSLGPGTGLYGYTF

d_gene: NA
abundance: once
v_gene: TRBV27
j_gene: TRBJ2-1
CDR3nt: TGTGCCAGCAGTGACTCGGGGGGCCGATACAATGAGCAGTTCTTC
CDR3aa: CASSDSGGRYNEQFF

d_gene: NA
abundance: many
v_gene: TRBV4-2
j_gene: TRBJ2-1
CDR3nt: TGTGCCAGCAGCCAACGAGGGGTTGTAGGCAATGAGCAGTTCTTC
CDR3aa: CASSQRGVVGNEQFF

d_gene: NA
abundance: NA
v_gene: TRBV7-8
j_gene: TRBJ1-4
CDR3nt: TGTGCCAGCAGCTTGATCAACGTTAATGAAAAACTGTTTTTT
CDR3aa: CASSLINVNEKLFF

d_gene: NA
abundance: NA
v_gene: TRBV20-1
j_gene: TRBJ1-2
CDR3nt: TGCAGTGCCTGGCCAGGGGTCGGCTATGGCTACACCTTC
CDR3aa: CSAWPGVGYGYTF

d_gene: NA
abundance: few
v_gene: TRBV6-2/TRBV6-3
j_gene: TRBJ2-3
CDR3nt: TGTGCCAGCAGTCAGTCCCGAGATACGCAGTATTTT
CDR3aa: CASSQSRDTQYF

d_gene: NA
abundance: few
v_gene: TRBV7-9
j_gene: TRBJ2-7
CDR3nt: TGTGCCAGCAGTATCGAGCGACAGCTAAAATACGAGCAGTACTTC
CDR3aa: CASSIERQLKYEQYF

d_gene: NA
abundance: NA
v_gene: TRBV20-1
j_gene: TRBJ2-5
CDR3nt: TGCAGTGCTAGGAGGTCTGAGACCCAGTACTTC
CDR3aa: CSARRSETQYF

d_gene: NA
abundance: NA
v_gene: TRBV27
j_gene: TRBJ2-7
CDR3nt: TGTGCCAGCAGTCTACAGATGACAGGCGCCTACGAGCAGTACTTC
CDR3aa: CASSLQMTGAYEQYF

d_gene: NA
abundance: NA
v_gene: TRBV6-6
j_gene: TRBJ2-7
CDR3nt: TGTGCCAGCTCGAGGACAGCCCCGCTCGAGCAGTACTTC
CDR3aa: CASSRTAPLEQYF

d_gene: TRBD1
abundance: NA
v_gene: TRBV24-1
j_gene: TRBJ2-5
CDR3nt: TGTGCCACCAGTGACCACTGGGACAGGGCCTCGGGGACCCAGTACTTC
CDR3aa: CATSDHWDRASGTQYF

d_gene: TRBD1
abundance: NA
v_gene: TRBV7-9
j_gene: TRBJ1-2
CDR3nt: TGTGCCAGCAGCGCAGGACAGGGTTGGGCCTATGGCTACACCTTC
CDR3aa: CASSAGQGWAYGYTF

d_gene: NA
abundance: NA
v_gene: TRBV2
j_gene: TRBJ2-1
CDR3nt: TGTGCCAGCAGTGATACGAAGAACAGGCGGGTATACAATGAGCAGTTCTTC
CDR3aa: CASSDTKNRRVYNEQFF

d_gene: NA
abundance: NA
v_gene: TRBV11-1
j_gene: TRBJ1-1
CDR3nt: TGTGCCAGCAGCTCCGCCTTGGTACCTACTGAAGCTTTCTTT
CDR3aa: CASSSALVPTEAFF

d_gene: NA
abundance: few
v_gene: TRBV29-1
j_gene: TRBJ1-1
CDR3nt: TGCAGCGGGTTCATGAACACTGAAGCTTTCTTT
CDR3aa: CSGFMNTEAFF

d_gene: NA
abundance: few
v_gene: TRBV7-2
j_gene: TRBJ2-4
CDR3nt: TGTGCCAGCAGCTCGGACGTAGCCAAAAACATTCAGTACTTC
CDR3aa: CASSSDVAKNIQYF

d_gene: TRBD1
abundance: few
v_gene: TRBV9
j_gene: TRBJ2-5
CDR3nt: TGTGCCAGCAGCTCCGGACAGGGGAATATAGAGACCCAGTACTTC
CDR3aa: CASSSGQGNIETQYF

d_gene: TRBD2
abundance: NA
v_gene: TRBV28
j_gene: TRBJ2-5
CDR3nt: TGTGCCAGCAGTTTAGTTCCGGTTGCGGGGGTACGTGGAGAGACCCAGTACTTC
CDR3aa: CASSLVPVAGVRGETQYF

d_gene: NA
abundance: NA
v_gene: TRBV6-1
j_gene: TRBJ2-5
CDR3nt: TGTGCCAGCAGTGCCTACGTCGGGGTGGGGGAGACCCAGTACTTC
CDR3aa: CASSAYVGVGETQYF

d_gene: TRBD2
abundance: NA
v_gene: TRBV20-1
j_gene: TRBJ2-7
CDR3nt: TGCAGTGCTAGAGGGGGGGGACTAGCGGTACACGAGCAGTACTTC
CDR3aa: CSARGGGLAVHEQYF

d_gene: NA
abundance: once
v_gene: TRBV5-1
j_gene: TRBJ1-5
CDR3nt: TGCGCCAGCAGACAGGGCCCCAATAGCAATCAGCCCCAGCATTTT
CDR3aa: CASRQGPNSNQPQHF

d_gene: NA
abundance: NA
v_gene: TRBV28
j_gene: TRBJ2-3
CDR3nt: TGTGCCTCGCACTCGAGCACAGATACGCAGTATTTT
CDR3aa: CASHSSTDTQYF

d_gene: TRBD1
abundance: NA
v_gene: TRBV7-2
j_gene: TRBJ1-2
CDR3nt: TGTGCCAGCAGCTTTCGACAGGGGGCCCAAGGCTACACCTTC
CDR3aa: CASSFRQGAQGYTF

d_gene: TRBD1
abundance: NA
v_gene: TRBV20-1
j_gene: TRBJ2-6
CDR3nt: TGCAGTGCTGGGACAGGGGGCTCTGGGGCCAACGTCCTGACTTTC
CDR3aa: CSAGTGGSGANVLTF

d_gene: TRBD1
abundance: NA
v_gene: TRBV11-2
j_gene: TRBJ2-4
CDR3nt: TGTGCCAGCAGCCAAACAGGGGGTAAAAACATTCAGTACTTC
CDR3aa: CASSQTGGKNIQYF

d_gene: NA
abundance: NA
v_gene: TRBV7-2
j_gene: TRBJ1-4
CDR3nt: TGTGCCAGCAGCCGAACGGGGATTAATGAAAAACTGTTTTTT
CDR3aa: CASSRTGINEKLFF

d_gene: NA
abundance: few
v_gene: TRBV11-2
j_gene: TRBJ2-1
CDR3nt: TGTGCCAGCAGCCCGGACCCTACTCGGGGGCAGTTCTTC
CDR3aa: CASSPDPTRGQFF

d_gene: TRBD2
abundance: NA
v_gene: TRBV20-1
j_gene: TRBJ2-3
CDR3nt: TGCAGTGCTCAAGGGACTAGCGGGGGGTGGGCAGATACGCAGTATTTT
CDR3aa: CSAQGTSGGWADTQYF

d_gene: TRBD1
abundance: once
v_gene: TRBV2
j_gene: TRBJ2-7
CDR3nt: TGTGCCAGCAGCCCACACCGGGACAGGGTAGAAGAGCAGTACTTC
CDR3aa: CASSPHRDRVEEQYF

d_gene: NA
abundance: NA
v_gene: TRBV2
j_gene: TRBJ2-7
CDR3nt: TGTGCCAGCATAGGGGGGAGGGAGCCCTACGAGCAGTACTTC
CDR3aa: CASIGGREPYEQYF

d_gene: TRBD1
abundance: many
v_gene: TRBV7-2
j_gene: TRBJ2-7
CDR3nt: TGTGCCAGCAGCTTAGCTAGGACAGGGAGCTCCTACGAGCAGTACTTC
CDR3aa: CASSLARTGSSYEQYF

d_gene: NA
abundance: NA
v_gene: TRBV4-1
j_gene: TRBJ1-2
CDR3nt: TGCGCCTGCAGCCCAGTAGAGATCCAGGCGGCCTATGGCTACACCTTC
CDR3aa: CACSPVEIQAAYGYTF

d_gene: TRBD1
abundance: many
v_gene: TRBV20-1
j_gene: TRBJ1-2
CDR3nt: TGCAGTGCCGACAGGGGAGGCTATGGCTACACCTTC
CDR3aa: CSADRGGYGYTF

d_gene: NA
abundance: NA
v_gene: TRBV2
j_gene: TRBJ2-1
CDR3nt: TGTGCCAGCAGTGAACAGCACCTCGGGACAATCTACAATGAGCAGTTCTTC
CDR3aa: CASSEQHLGTIYNEQFF

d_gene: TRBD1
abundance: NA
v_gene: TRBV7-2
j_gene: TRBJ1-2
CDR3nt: TGTGCCAGCACCTCAACCGACGGGGACAGGGTCTTCTATGGCTACACCTTC
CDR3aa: CASTSTDGDRVFYGYTF

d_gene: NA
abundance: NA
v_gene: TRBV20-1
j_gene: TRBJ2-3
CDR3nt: TGCAGTGCCCTGACTAGGCGCACAGATACGCAGTATTTT
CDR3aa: CSALTRRTDTQYF

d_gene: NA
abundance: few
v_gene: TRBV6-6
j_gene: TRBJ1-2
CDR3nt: TGTGCCAGCAATTCCCTTCAGGGAGGGGATTATGGCTACACCTTC
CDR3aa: CASNSLQGGDYGYTF

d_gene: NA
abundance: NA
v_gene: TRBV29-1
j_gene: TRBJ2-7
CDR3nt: TGCAGCGTTGAACGTTGGACTCCCACAGCCCACGAGCAGTACTTC
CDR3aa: CSVERWTPTAHEQYF

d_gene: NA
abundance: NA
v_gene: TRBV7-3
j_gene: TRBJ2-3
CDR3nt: TGTGCCAGCAGCTTCTCTGCAGGGGACGATACGCAGTATTTT
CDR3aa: CASSFSAGDDTQYF

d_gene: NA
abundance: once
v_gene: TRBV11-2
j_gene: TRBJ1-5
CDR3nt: TGTGCCAGCAGCTCGGGGGTCAGTGATCAGCCCCAGCATTTT
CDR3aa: CASSSGVSDQPQHF

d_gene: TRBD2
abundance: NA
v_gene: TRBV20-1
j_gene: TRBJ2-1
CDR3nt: TGCAGTGCTAGAGATCCTAGCGGGGGGGTCTCCTACAATGAGCAGTTCTTC
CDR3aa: CSARDPSGGVSYNEQFF

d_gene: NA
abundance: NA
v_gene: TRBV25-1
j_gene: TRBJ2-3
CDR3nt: TGTGCCAGCACTTGGGCGGGGCCCACAGATACGCAGTATTTT
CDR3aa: CASTWAGPTDTQYF

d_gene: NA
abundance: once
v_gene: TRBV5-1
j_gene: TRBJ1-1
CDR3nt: TGCGCCAGCACCCGGGAGGGGAGTGAAGCTTTCTTT
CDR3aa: CASTREGSEAFF

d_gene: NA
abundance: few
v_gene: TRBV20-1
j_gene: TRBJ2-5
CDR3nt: TGCAGTGCTCAAGGACAGGCAGGGGGAGGGGAGACCCAGTACTTC
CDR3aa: CSAQGQAGGGETQYF

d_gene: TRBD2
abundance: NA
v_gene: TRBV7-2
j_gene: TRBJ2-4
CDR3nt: TGTGCCAGCAGCCTAGCGGGGGGACAAGAGACCCGGTACTTC
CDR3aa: CASSLAGGQETRYF

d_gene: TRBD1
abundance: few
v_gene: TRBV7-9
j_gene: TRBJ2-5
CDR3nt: TGTGCCAGCAGCTCGGACAGGGGCGTACAAGAGACCCAGTACTTC
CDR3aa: CASSSDRGVQETQYF

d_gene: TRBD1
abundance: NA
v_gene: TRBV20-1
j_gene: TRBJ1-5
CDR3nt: TGCAGTGCTAGCCCCGGGACAGGAGGCAATCAGCCCCAGCATTTT
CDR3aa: CSASPGTGGNQPQHF